These 12 T cell receptor beta chains originate from one sample sequenced in a study of blood T cell repertoires in COVID-19. Data came from immunoSEQ multiplex PCR; TCRdb stores just in-frame clones and leaves some out. Found here are about 250,000 clones, roughly 88% of them singletons; the top ten hold roughly 5.2%. Sequences were obtained from peripheral blood. The source is a woman aged 80 or over with COVID-19, enrolled during active disease.

The chain has TRBV7-3 and TRBJ2-1, with D tentatively TRBD2 (6 bases). This CDR3 contains 13 residues. Germline values: CDR1 SGHTA, CDR2 FQGTGA. V was trimmed by 5 bases and J by 10 bases, leaving 15 bases between them. CDR3 bases: TGTGCCAGCAGCCCATCCATAGGACTAGAGCAGTTCTTC. The encoded protein is CASSPSIGLEQFF.

The chain carries TRBV6-2 or TRBV6-3 and TRBJ1-5; a weak D match, TRBD1 (5 bases). V shed 2 bases and J shed 5 bases, with 10 bases lying between them. Germline loops: CDR1 MNHEY, CDR2 SVGEGT. The CDR3 runs 14 residues. The CDR3 loop is CASSYGAGHQPQHF. Written as DNA, the CDR3 is TGTGCCAGCAGTTACGGGGCAGGCCATCAGCCCCAGCATTTT.

Concerning this clone itself: The sample contains more than one DNA sequence encoding this CDR3. The V and J genes are TRBV7-9 and TRBJ2-1, with 7 bases identical to TRBD1. Per the germline V gene, CDR1 is SEHNR and CDR2 is FQNEAQ (reference sequence). The CDR3 is made up of 15 amino acids. The V segment lost 3 bases and the J segment 0 bases; nucleotides outside the gene matches: 2. The DNA for the CDR3 is TGTGCCAGCAGCTTCTCAGGGGGCTCCTACAATGAGCAGTTCTTC. It is translated as CASSFSGGSYNEQFF.

This clone came up once. This chain joins TRBV3-1 (or the pseudogene TRBV3-2) and TRBJ2-2; D unresolved. The V and J ends lost 7 bases and 2 bases respectively, with 5 bases between them. The CDR3 contains 12 residues. Germline V gene lookup returns CDR1 LGHDT and CDR2 YNNKEL (reference sequence). In nucleotides, the CDR3 is TGTGCCAGCAACCTAAACACCGGGGAGCTGTTTTTT. It specifies CASNLNTGELFF.

The chain is built from TRBV11-3 and TRBJ2-1; no reliable D call. The germline V gene encodes CDR1 SGHNT and CDR2 YENEEA. The V end lost 6 bases, the J end lost 6 bases, and 9 bases lay between the germline ends. This CDR3 is built from 12 residues. CDR3 in DNA: TGTGCCAGCAGTACCACGGGCAATGAGCAGTTCTTC. Protein product: CASSTTGNEQFF.

This sequence joins TRBV12-3 or TRBV12-4 and TRBJ1-1; D is uncertain. V lost 7 bases and J lost 6, with 15 bases in between. The CDR3 has 13 amino acids. CDR3 bases: TGTGCCAGCACCCCCGGGATAATGGCTGAAGCTTTCTTT. Protein sequence: CASTPGIMAEAFF.

V gene TRBV4-3 combines with J gene TRBJ2-1; TRBD2 aligns across 7 bases. Trimming took 4 bases from V and 0 from J; bases not matched to a gene: 9. Germline V lookup: CDR1 LGHNA, CDR2 YSLEER. The CDR3 covers 17 residues. The CDR3 protein is CASSRNRGGSSYNEQFF. In DNA form, the CDR3 reads TGCGCCAGCAGCCGGAACCGGGGAGGGAGCTCCTACAATGAGCAGTTCTTC.

The V and J genes are TRBV28 and TRBJ2-5; 12 bases align to TRBD2. Germline V lookup: CDR1 MDHEN, CDR2 SYDVKM. The CDR3 contains 16 residues. The trim removed 5 bases at V and 5 bases at J, leaving 9 bases unmatched. CDR3 sequence (DNA): TGTGCCAGCAGTACCCGGACTAGCGGGGCCGGGGAGACCCAGTACTTC. Translated: CASSTRTSGAGETQYF. Looking up the rest from reference TRBV28 and TRBJ2-5 gives the full variable domain: DVKVTQSSRYLVKRTGEKVFLECVQDMDHENMFWYRQDPGLGLRLIYFSYDVKMKEKGDIPEGYSVSREKKERFSLILESASTNQTSMYLCASSTRTSGAGETQYFGPGTRLLVL.

The rearrangement joins TRBV6-6 to TRBJ2-7; TRBD1 matches 7 bases. The CDR3 covers 13 residues. Germline trimming cut 5 bases from V and 7 bases from J; bases unmatched to any gene: 8. Germline CDR1 and CDR2: MNHNY and SVGAGI (reference sequence). The CDR3 bases are TGTGCCAGCAGTCCACACGGGACAGCTGAGCAGTACGTC. As protein: CASSPHGTAEQYV.

V is TRBV2 and J is TRBJ2-3, with 9 bases that match TRBD1. This CDR3 has 14 amino acids. CDR1 and CDR2 from the germline V gene are SNHLY and FYNNEI. Losses at the gene ends were 6 bases for V and 6 bases for J; bases not matched to a gene: 7. DNA of the CDR3: TGTGCCAGCAGCCCGGGACAGGGAGGCGATACGCAGTATTTT. It is translated as CASSPGQGGDTQYF.

The rearrangement uses TRBV7-9 and TRBJ1-2; D is unresolved. The germline V gene has CDR1 SEHNR and CDR2 FQNEAQ (reference sequence). The CDR3 is 16 residues long. With 6 bases removed from V and 3 bases from J, the gap between germline ends came to 20 bases. The CDR3 region has the DNA TGTGCCAGCAGGGGAGTGGCGGGGTCCGGGGACTATGGCTACACCTTC. Its protein product is CASRGVAGSGDYGYTF.

In nucleotides, the CDR3 is TGTGCCAGCAGTCCAGGATTCGAGCAGTACTTC. Its translation is CASSPGFEQYF. V gene TRBV27 combines with J gene TRBJ2-7; no clear D. Trimming shortened V by 5 bases and J by 6 bases, and 8 bases separated the two germline ends. The CDR3 spans 11 residues. Germline CDR1 is MNHEY and CDR2 is SMNVEV (reference sequence).